The 7 T cell receptor beta chains reported below all come from one sample, sequenced in a study of response to subunit inactivated influenza vaccine. Via MiXCR, TCRdb re-called the RT-PCR reads, giving one row per CDR3 protein. The repertoire holds about 480,000 distinct CDR3 sequences, under 15% seen once, with around 14% in the top ten. This material consisted of PBMCs from blood, taken roughly 47 days after vaccination. These receptors came from a man aged 50-60 years who received an inactivated influenza vaccine.

The genes are TRBV12-3 or TRBV12-4 and TRBJ2-7; TRBD1 agrees at 9 bases. V shed 6 bases, J shed 3 bases, and the junction held 9 bases outside the gene matches. The CDR3 length is 15 residues. The CDR3 bases are TGTGCCAGCAGACGGACAGGGGACCCCTTCTACGAGCAGTACTTC. It yields the protein CASRRTGDPFYEQYF.

The rearrangement links TRBV18 to TRBJ1-1, with 8 bases aligning to TRBD1. CDR1 is KGHSH and CDR2 is LQKENI in the germline V gene. CDR3 size: 15 residues. V lost 2 bases and J lost 5; bases outside the gene matches: 7. The CDR3 bases are TGTGCCAGCTCACCAATTTACGGACAGGGAACTGAAGCTTTCTTT. Its protein is CASSPIYGQGTEAFF.

The CDR3 DNA is TGTGCCAGCAGTTACTCGAAGTGGAAGGGCGGCACTGAAGCTTTCTTT. This gives the protein CASSYSKWKGGTEAFF. The genes are TRBV6-5 and TRBJ1-1; D is ambiguous. V lost 0 bases to trimming and J lost 4 bases, with 15 bases between them. CDR1 is MNHEY, CDR2 SVGAGI, per germline. The CDR3 consists of 16 residues.

This clonotype was counted between two and nine times. This chain uses TRBV5-1 with TRBJ1-2; no reliable D call. Between the trimmed V and J ends, which lost 4 bases and 6 bases, there was a span of 7 bases. Germline CDR1 reads SGHRS; CDR2 reads YFSETQ. The CDR3 is 11 residues long. The DNA for the CDR3 is TGCGCCAGCAGCACTACAGATGGCTACACCTTC. Amino acid sequence: CASSTTDGYTF. Looking up the rest from reference TRBV5-1 and TRBJ1-2 gives the full variable domain: KAGVTQTPRYLIKTRGQQVTLSCSPISGHRSVSWYQQTPGQGLQFLFEYFSETQRNKGNFPGRFSGRQFSNSRSEMNVSTLELGDSALYLCASSTTDGYTFGSGTRLTVV.

The chain uses TRBV13 and TRBJ2-1, with TRBD1 as a possible D gene (6 bases). The CDR3 sequence is 15 residues long. Trimming took 5 bases from V and 0 from J, leaving 11 bases between them. Germline CDR1 PRHDT, CDR2 FYEKMQ (reference sequence). CDR3 protein: CASSVDRDSYNEQFF. CDR3 bases: TGTGCCAGCAGCGTGGACAGAGACTCCTACAATGAGCAGTTCTTC. The full variable domain, its missing parts supplied by reference TRBV13 and TRBJ2-1, is AAGVIQSPRHLIKEKRETATLKCYPIPRHDTVYWYQQGPGQDPQFLISFYEKMQSDKGSIPDRFSAQQFSDYHSELNMSSLELGDSALYFCASSVDRDSYNEQFFGPGTRLTVL.

This clonotype occurred many times. V gene TRBV20-1 combines with J gene TRBJ2-2; D unresolved. Germline V CDR1 and CDR2: DFQATT, SNEGSKA (reference sequence). Trimming left V 5 bases short and J 2 bases short, with 12 bases between. The CDR3 sequence is 14 residues long. CDR3 protein: CSAPRDTNTGELFF. In DNA, the CDR3 is TGCAGTGCTCCCCGAGACACTAACACCGGGGAGCTGTTTTTT.

V usage is TRBV12-3 or TRBV12-4 and J usage is TRBJ2-3; D is possibly TRBD2 (5 bases). Trimming removed 3 bases at V and 3 bases at J, with 22 bases between. CDR3 size: 18 residues. CDR3 protein: CASSFPLRMGRITDTQYF. CDR3 DNA sequence: TGTGCCAGCAGTTTCCCCCTCCGCATGGGGAGAATAACAGATACGCAGTATTTT.